The source of this T cell receptor (beta chain) is a study of cytomegalovirus exposure and HLA in healthy donors. Germline loops: CDR1 MNHEY, CDR2 SMNVEV (reference sequence). Deletions cut 6 bases from V and 4 bases from J, with 15 bases between. The CDR3 runs to 15 residues. Primers: 60 Vbeta forward and 13 Jbeta reverse. Sequenced by immunoSEQ multiplex PCR; TCRdb stores in-frame clones only, minus some. The profile shows 150,000 or so clones, roughly 80% of them singletons. The sample taken for sequencing was PBMCs. The V call is TRBV27, the J call TRBJ2-2; possibly TRBD1 for D (6 bases). This receptor was taken from a man in his forties in good health and CMV-seropositive. The chain's CDR3 is CASSHRESGTGELFF. The CDR3 DNA follows: TGTGCCAGCAGCCACAGGGAATCGGGCACCGGGGAGCTGTTTTTT.